This entry lists 2 T cell receptor beta chains sequenced from one sample in a study of blood T cell repertoires in COVID-19. The protocol was immunoSEQ multiplex PCR, while the TCRdb copy is restricted to in-frame clones and leaves out a portion. The sample has roughly 700,000 clones; about 87% are singletons. Sequenced sample: peripheral blood. The receptors were sampled from a woman under 30 with acute or convalescent COVID-19.

This sequence joins TRBV4-2 and TRBJ1-5; D is possibly TRBD1 (5 bases). Between the trimmed V and J ends, which lost 7 bases and 5 bases, there was a span of 15 bases. CDR1 is LGHNA and CDR2 is YNFKEQ in the germline V gene. This CDR3 has 14 residues. The CDR3 sequence is CASNPGGSDQPQHF. CDR3 DNA: TGTGCCAGCAATCCGGGGGGGTCAGATCAGCCCCAGCATTTT.

The DNA of the CDR3 is TGTGCCAGCAGCCCGTCGGGACAGGGAAACACCATATATTTT. Translating gives CASSPSGQGNTIYF. This chain connects TRBV9 to TRBJ1-3; TRBD1 matches 7 bases. This CDR3 is built from 14 residues. Germline CDR1 SGDLS, CDR2 YYNGEE. Losses at the gene ends were 4 bases for V and 4 bases for J; bases not matched to a gene: 5.